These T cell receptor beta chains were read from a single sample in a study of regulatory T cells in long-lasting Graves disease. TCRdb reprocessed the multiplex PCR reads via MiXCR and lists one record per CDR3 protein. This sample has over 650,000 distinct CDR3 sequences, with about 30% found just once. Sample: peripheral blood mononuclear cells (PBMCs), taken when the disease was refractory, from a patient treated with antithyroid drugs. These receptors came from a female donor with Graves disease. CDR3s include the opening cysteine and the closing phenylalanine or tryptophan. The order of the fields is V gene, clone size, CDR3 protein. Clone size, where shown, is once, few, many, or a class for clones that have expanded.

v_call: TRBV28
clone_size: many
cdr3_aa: CASSGGQGARGYTF

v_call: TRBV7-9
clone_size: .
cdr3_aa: CASSLVTYSEAFF

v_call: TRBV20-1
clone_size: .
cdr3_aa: CSARADSWDNEQFF

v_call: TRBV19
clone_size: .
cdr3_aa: CASSILDRTRGYGYTF

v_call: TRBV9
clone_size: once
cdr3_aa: CASSFRDRENTEAFF

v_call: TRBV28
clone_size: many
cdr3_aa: CASNGTPNTEAFF

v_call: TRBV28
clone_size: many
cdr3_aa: CASSPGWNTEAFF

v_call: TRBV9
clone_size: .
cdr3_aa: CASFRGRLVATNEKLFF

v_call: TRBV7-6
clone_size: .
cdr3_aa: CASSLARDRTYEQYF

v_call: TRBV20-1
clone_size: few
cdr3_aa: CSAREVSYEQYF

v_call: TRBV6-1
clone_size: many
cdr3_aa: CASSDRLRTEAFF

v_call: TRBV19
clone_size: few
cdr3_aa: CASSIDADREYTEAFF

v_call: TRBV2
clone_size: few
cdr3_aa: CASSPSLSEAFF

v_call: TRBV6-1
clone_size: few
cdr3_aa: CASRKGGTGESRYEQYF

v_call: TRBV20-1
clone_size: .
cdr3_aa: CSASEGAGVKNIQYF